These T cell receptor beta chains were read from a single sample in a study of human thymus T cells. Sequencing was performed with immunoSEQ multiplex PCR; in TCRdb, only in-frame clones are kept and a portion is missing. The sample has 40,000 to 55,000 clones, 94% seen once; the top ten hold more than 0.1%. Sequencing was performed on blood. The source of these receptors is a boy younger than two with a congenital heart defect but otherwise immunologically healthy. Each CDR3 is given with its conserved first and last residue. D genes are given only for firm matches.

d_call	v_call	j_call	cdr3_nt	cdr3_aa
TRBD2	TRBV4-2	TRBJ2-3	TGTGCCAGCAGCCAAGTAGCGGGGGGGAGAGATACGCAGTATTTT	CASSQVAGGRDTQYF
.	TRBV28	TRBJ2-7	TGTGCCAGCAGTCCATGGGGGGACCACGAGCAGTACTTC	CASSPWGDHEQYF
TRBD1	TRBV28	TRBJ2-3	TGTGCCAGCAGCCAATTGGGACAGGGCACAGATACGCAGTATTTT	CASSQLGQGTDTQYF
.	TRBV7-6	TRBJ2-4	TGTGCCAGCAGCTTAGTCCCTCATCAACAAGGGGCCAAAAACATTCAGTACTTC	CASSLVPHQQGAKNIQYF
TRBD2	TRBV7-2	TRBJ2-1	TGTGCCAGCAGCTTGGGAGGGGATGAGCAGTTCTTC	CASSLGGDEQFF
.	TRBV19	TRBJ1-1	TGTGCCAGTAGTATAGTGAACACTGAAGCTTTCTTT	CASSIVNTEAFF
.	TRBV7-9	TRBJ1-2	TGTGCCAGCAGCTTCAAGACAGAGAACTATGGCTACACCTTC	CASSFKTENYGYTF
TRBD2	TRBV9	TRBJ2-1	TGTGCCAGCAGCGTAGATCCGGGAGGGCTCTACAATGAGCAGTTCTTC	CASSVDPGGLYNEQFF
.	TRBV5-1	TRBJ2-7	TGCGCCAGCAGCTTGGAGGGCAGGACCTCCTACGAGCAGTACTTC	CASSLEGRTSYEQYF
.	TRBV7-2	TRBJ1-2	TGTGCCAGCAGCCCGACAATAGTCCATTTAGGGACCTTC	CASSPTIVHLGTF